The TCR beta chain described here comes from a study of T cell changes during pregnancy in multiple sclerosis. CDR1 is LGHNT and CDR2 is FRNRAP in the germline V gene. There are 14 residues in the CDR3. J lost 9 bases, V lost 3 bases, and 4 bases had no gene match. Generated by immunoSEQ multiplex PCR, the TCRdb table keeps only in-frame clones and is missing some. The sample consists of tens of thousands of clones, more than 90% of them appearing once. The chain uses TRBV12-5 and TRBJ2-2; 10 bases align to TRBD1. The sample in question was CD8+ T cells from peripheral blood mononuclear cells, obtained before pregnancy. The receptor was isolated from a female donor with multiple sclerosis, enrolled in a pregnancy study. The CDR3 region has the DNA TGTGCTAGTGGTTTTGGGACAGGGGTTCGGGAGCTGTTTTTT. Its protein is CASGFGTGVRELFF.